This section outlines one T cell receptor beta chain sequence together with its context. Its antigen is as yet unknown. The CDR3 extends over 15 amino acids. The ends lost 0 bases at V and 2 bases at J; junction bases unmatched: 7. CDR1 DFQATT and CDR2 SNEGSKA come from the germline V gene (reference sequence). The entry originates in a study of T cells in Graves' hyperthyroidism and ophthalmopathy. Study observations and caveats: A 13 V-J model separated ophthalmopathy from stable hyperthyroidism.

Together with thyroid ultrasound, orbital computed tomography, serum thyroxine and TRAb, clinical symptoms were used for diagnoses. PBMCs were collected from a roughly 10 ml volume of fresh peripheral blood. Amplified regions were TCR beta CDR3 sequences from RNA transcripts. In the first-round RT-PCR of the TCR CDR3, the HTBI primer set was used. TCRdb processed the multiplex PCR reads anew with MiXCR; each CDR3 protein has one entry. The sample contains more than 650,000 distinct CDR3 sequences, around 13% of which appear only once. The chain employs TRBV20-1 and TRBJ2-7, with 7 bases fitting TRBD1. Sequenced: blood. This TCR was sampled from a woman between 18 and 29 years old with Graves' hyperthyroidism. The CDR3 spells CSARDLGRGTYEQYF. The DNA of the CDR3 is TGCAGTGCTAGAGATCTGGGCAGGGGGACCTACGAGCAGTACTTC.